Here is one T cell receptor beta chain with its context. The antigen remains unidentified. This specimen belongs to a study of blood T cells in healthy people across ages. Findings and caveats of the study: The unsorted PBMCs prevented any conclusive comparison of naive versus antigen-experienced cells. Diversity of TCR beta per million T cells declined in a roughly linear way with age.

V was clipped by 8 bases and J by 4 bases; unmatched bases: 11. Germline V gives CDR1 SNHLY, CDR2 FYNNEI. CDR3 length: 16 residues. A second PCR of roughly 7 to 11 cycles used a sample-barcoded 5' primer and a J-beta primer mix. TCRdb used MiXCR to reprocess the 5' RACE reads, holding one entry per CDR3 protein. The sample records roughly 1.4 million distinct CDR3 sequences, roughly 60% being singletons. Sequenced material: blood. The chain employs TRBV2 and TRBJ2-2, with 9 bases that match TRBD1. This TCR came from a man younger than 30 in good health. The CDR3 loop is CASWEQGADPTGELFF. The CDR3 DNA is TGTGCCAGCTGGGAACAGGGGGCCGACCCCACCGGGGAGCTGTTTTTT.